This record concerns one T cell receptor beta chain sequence. This specimen belongs to a study of blood T cell repertoires in COVID-19. About the research overall: In each case, the material was cDNA or gDNA derived from T cells, B-cell-depleted T cells, or PBMCs.

Study processing details: Scientists estimated how many nucleated cells there were by amplifying reference gene primers. Using immunoSEQ multiplex PCR, the repertoire was profiled, and TCRdb retains in-frame clones only, with some absent. For V, J and clone size, that table is used; D and trimming come from the DNA. The sample lists approximately 170,000 clones; 82% were seen once. CDR3 length: 15 amino acids. V was pared by 4 bases and J by 4 bases, with 7 bases of the junction left unmatched. The germline V gene encodes CDR1 SGHRS and CDR2 YFSETQ. The receptor comes from a woman aged 80 or over with active or convalescent COVID-19. V is TRBV5-1 and J is TRBJ1-2; TRBD1 agrees at 10 bases. Specimen: peripheral blood. The CDR3 region has the DNA TGCGCCAGCAGCGCATCCGGGACAGGGGCCTATGGCTACACCTTC. It is translated as CASSASGTGAYGYTF.